This T cell receptor beta chain was identified during a study of cytomegalovirus exposure and HLA in healthy donors. General observations from the study: Most subjects' HLA-A and HLA-B alleles were reportedly predicted from TCR beta sequences.

Primers: 60 Vbeta forward and 13 Jbeta reverse. Assay: immunoSEQ multiplex PCR; the TCRdb copy retains only in-frame clones and omits some. The sample shows 150,000 to 180,000 clones, 70% to 80% of them seen only once. This clone was observed once. What it binds is not known. The ends lost 0 bases at V and 5 bases at J; junction bases unmatched: 12. Germline V lookup: CDR1 SGHDN, CDR2 FVKESK. This CDR3 contains 18 residues. The receptor's source is a man aged 25 to 45 in good health and CMV-seropositive. The sequenced sample was PBMCs. This chain links TRBV14 with TRBJ1-1, with 10 bases that match TRBD1. CDR3 loop: CASSQDLAGQGLRTEAFF. The DNA for the CDR3 is TGTGCCAGCAGCCAAGATCTGGCGGGACAGGGGCTAAGGACTGAAGCTTTCTTT.